This T cell receptor beta chain was recovered during a study of neurological immune-mediated disorders (dated by TCRdb to the late 2010s). General notes on the study: The study compared peripheral blood TCR-beta repertoires of HTLV-I-associated myelopathy (HAM/TSP) patients, multiple sclerosis patients and healthy controls using UMI-based sequencing. The 106 TCR-beta libraries included longitudinal samples, technical triplicates and paired sorted CD4+ and CD8+ T-cell subsets alongside PBMC samples. Longitudinal HAM/TSP and healthy donors were sampled at 3 time-points each (about 3-40 month intervals). The cohort included 60 to 75 subjects: approximately 15 with HAM/TSP, approximately 35 with multiple sclerosis, and roughly 20 healthy controls. General study outcomes and caveats: TCR clonal expansion was highest in HAM/TSP patients and lowest in MS patients, with MS patients falling below even healthy controls. Expanded clones from different subjects shared no identical CDR3 amino acid sequences, which suggests that TCR-beta repertoires were private in all groups.

The time point label for this specimen denotes: longitudinal time-point 2. For the unsorted PBMC libraries, 2 million PBMCs were stored in RNAlater at -80 degrees C until RNA extraction and were used to generate the libraries. Peripheral blood underwent Ficoll-Hypaque density gradient centrifugation to isolate PBMCs, which were then cryopreserved in liquid nitrogen. This clonotype was seen many times. Its antigen specificity is not known. There are no base qualities to consult, and no much larger clone falls within one base. cDNA synthesis used template-switch 5'RACE with a primer carrying a 10-nucleotide random unique molecular identifier tagging each TCR transcript. Every sequencing run yielded over 170 million TCR-beta sequences covering 15-18 subjects. The RNeasy kit was used to extract total RNA. The KAPA Real-time Library Amplification kit was used to amplify TCR-beta VDJ regions with primers targeting the TCR constant region and the 5'RACE anchor. A first PCR added sample indexes and Illumina adaptors, and a second PCR then raised library yield. After Ampure bead purification, the TCR product of roughly 650 bp was size-selected on a 2% E-gel SizeSelection system. Before pooling, library quality was checked on a Bioanalyzer, concentration was measured with Qubit, and libraries were quantified with the Kapa Library Quantification kit. An Illumina HiSeq 2500 sequenced the libraries paired-end 2 x 150 bp. To increase sequence diversity, about 25-30% phiX was spiked into each library pool. As for the authors' bioinformatics: The UMI-based MiGEC pipeline processed quality-filtered reads and removed over 80% of raw TCR sequences during error correction. IMGT germline references were used for aligning VDJ genes, and each clonotype was defined as a unique CDR3 amino acid sequence together with its V-J genes. Clonal expansion, Shannon diversity and CDR3 relatedness were evaluated with VDJtools (CalcPairwiseDistances, ClusterSamples), while phylogenetic trees were built in CLCbio workbench. Clones with at least 8 unique UMIs were defined as expanded, with this threshold being based on coefficient-of-variation modelling across technical triplicates. TCRdb reran the public reads through fastp at Q25 and MiXCR, keeping productive beta chains. Each CDR3 protein gets just one entry, which takes the most common genes and DNA from the rows behind it. The V and J calls reflect TCRdb's pipeline rather than the authors' work. Across this sample there are 100,000 or so distinct CDR3 sequences, with approximately 13% seen only once. Together, the top ten hold roughly 5% of the sample.

Including cysteine and phenylalanine, the CDR3 has 12 amino acids. Kept here is only the CDR3 DNA, which spans 36 bases and is read in frame from base 1. CDR1 ENHRY and CDR2 SYGVKD are derived from the germline V gene. Here V drops 8 bases and J drops 1 base, and the junction holds 2 bases not matched to any gene. Material for sequencing was PBMCs. The receptor chain draws on TRBV10-3 and TRBJ2-7, and 7 bases in between align with TRBD1. The receptor's source is a female donor with HTLV-1-associated myelopathy (HAM/TSP). The encoded CDR3 is CAIGQVSYEQYF. The DNA sequence reads TGTGCCATCGGACAGGTTTCCTACGAGCAGTACTTC.